The 21 T cell receptor beta chains below come from one sample, sequenced in a study of cytomegalovirus exposure and HLA in healthy donors. PCR amplification relied on 60 Vbeta primers (plus 13 Jbeta primers). Produced via immunoSEQ multiplex PCR; TCRdb's table is partial and in-frame only. In the table there are about 120,000 clones, 76% of which are singletons. Source material: PBMCs. The receptors come from a woman aged 35 to 49 in good health and CMV-seropositive.

The V and J genes are TRBV11-2 and TRBJ1-3, with D unclear. Trimming cost V 5 bases and J 8 bases, with 10 bases left between them. Germline loops: CDR1 SGHAT, CDR2 FQNNGV. The CDR3 loop spans 12 amino acids. DNA of the CDR3: TGTGCCAGCAGCAGACCCGGGGACACCATATATTTT. Its translation is CASSRPGDTIYF.

The CDR3, as DNA: TGTGCCTGGAGGTCAGGACAGGGAAAGTTCAACACTGAAGCTTTCTTT. Its translation: CAWRSGQGKFNTEAFF. The gene calls are TRBV30 and TRBJ1-1; 8 bases line up with TRBD1. The CDR3 runs to 16 residues. The V and J ends lost 3 bases and 2 bases, in that order; junction bases with no gene match: 11. Germline-derived CDR1 and CDR2 are GTSNPN and SVGIG (reference sequence).

V usage is TRBV5-4 and J usage is TRBJ2-5; TRBD2 might be the D (7 bases). From germline, CDR1 is SGHNT and CDR2 YYREEE (reference sequence). The CDR3 runs to 16 residues. The V gene lost 4 bases and the J gene lost 2 bases, with 18 bases spanning the gap. The CDR3 reads CASSPRGAAAQETQYF. Written as DNA, the CDR3 is TGTGCCAGCAGCCCCCGGGGGGCAGCGGCGCAAGAGACCCAGTACTTC.

Only a few counts were recorded for this clone. The rearrangement joins TRBV6-5 to TRBJ2-7; D remains ambiguous. Germline V gene data show CDR1 as MNHEY and CDR2 as SVGAGI. CDR3 length equals 14 residues. V gave up 6 bases and J gave up 3 bases, with 15 bases separating them. CDR3 bases: TGTGCCAGCAGCAGGAAGGTAAAGGACTACGAGCAGTACTTC. Protein sequence: CASSRKVKDYEQYF.

The J gene is TRBJ1-1, the V gene TRBV2; 7 bases match TRBD1. The CDR3 has 16 residues. CDR1 is SNHLY and CDR2 is FYNNEI in the germline V gene. V shed 10 bases, J shed 3 bases, and the junction held 17 bases outside the gene matches. The CDR3 protein is CATRGQVGFGDTEAFF. The CDR3 nucleotides are TGTGCCACAAGGGGGCAGGTTGGCTTTGGGGACACTGAAGCTTTCTTT. The full variable domain, rest sourced from reference TRBV2 and TRBJ1-1, is EPEVTQTPSHQVTQMGQEVILRCVPISNHLYFYWYRQILGQKVEFLVSFYNNEISEKSEIFDDQFSVERPDGSNFTLKIRSTKLEDSAMYFCATRGQVGFGDTEAFFGQGTRLTVV.

The chain uses TRBV6-5 and TRBJ2-3; tentative D call: TRBD1 (6 bases). This CDR3 has 15 residues. CDR1 is MNHEY, CDR2 SVGAGI, per germline. The V end lost 2 bases, the J end lost 3 bases, and 12 bases lay between the germline ends. CDR3 DNA: TGTGCCAGCAGTTACGCACGGACAGATACAGATACGCAGTATTTT. Amino acid sequence: CASSYARTDTDTQYF.

This clone has more than one count but fewer than ten. The gene calls are TRBV10-3 and TRBJ2-3; 8 bases fit TRBD2. The CDR3 covers 15 residues. Trimming cost V 0 bases and J 6 bases; bases outside gene matches: 5. CDR1 is ENHRY, CDR2 SYGVKD, per germline. CDR3 nucleotides: TGTGCCATCAGTGAGTCGAAAGCGGGGGTGGATACGCAGTATTTT. It is translated as CAISESKAGVDTQYF.

The chain joins TRBV27 to TRBJ1-1; D may be TRBD1 (5 bases). CDR3 length: 13 amino acids. V lost 6 bases, J lost 4 bases, and 12 bases lay in between. The germline V gene encodes CDR1 MNHEY and CDR2 SMNVEV (reference sequence). CDR3 sequence reads: CASRSGRTTEAFF. CDR3 sequence (DNA): TGTGCCAGCAGGTCAGGGAGGACCACTGAAGCTTTCTTT.

Only a few counts were recorded for this clone. Other DNA sequences in the same sample also yield this CDR3. The gene calls are TRBV5-6 and TRBJ1-2; 7 nucleotides agree with TRBD1. The germline CDR1 and CDR2 sequences are SGHDT and YYEEEE. Trimming at V came to 5 bases and at J to 4 bases, leaving 5 bases not matched to a gene. This CDR3 contains 13 residues. The CDR3 bases are TGTGCCAGCAGTTCAGGGGGTGGCTATGGCTACACCTTC. Protein sequence: CASSSGGGYGYTF.

This chain links TRBV7-8 with TRBJ2-7; 7 bases line up with TRBD2. CDR1 SGHVS and CDR2 FQNEAQ come from the germline V gene. The CDR3 runs to 15 residues. The J segment lost 3 bases and the V segment lost 5 bases, leaving 10 bases of the junction unmatched. CDR3 loop: CASSRIAGSLYEQYF. In nucleotides, the CDR3 is TGTGCCAGCAGCAGGATAGCGGGTTCCCTCTACGAGCAGTACTTC.

As for this clone: Mismatch with germline at one junction end may stem from a read error. This chain uses TRBV7-9 with TRBJ2-7; 7 bases fit TRBD2. The CDR3 is 13 amino acids. CDR1 and CDR2 (germline): SEHNR, FQNEAQ (reference sequence). The CDR3 nucleotides read TGTTCCAGCAGCTTTGTAGGAGCGGGGGAGCAGTACTTC. It encodes CSSSFVGAGEQYF.

The chain uses TRBV30 and TRBJ2-7, with TRBD1 matching over 8 bases. The germline V gene has CDR1 GTSNPN and CDR2 SVGIG (reference sequence). With V trimmed by 4 bases and J by 6 bases, 14 bases remained unmatched. There are 15 residues in the CDR3. CDR3 sequence (DNA): TGTGCCTGGATCCCTTATCCGGGACAGGAACCCGAGCAGTACTTC. It specifies CAWIPYPGQEPEQYF. The full variable domain, in which reference TRBV30 and TRBJ2-7 provide the parts outside the CDR3, is SQTIHQWPATLVQPVGSPLSLECTVEGTSNPNLYWYRQAAGRGLQLLFYSVGIGQISSEVPQNLSASRPQDRQFILSSKKLLLSDSGFYLCAWIPYPGQEPEQYFGPGTRLTVT.

The rearrangement joins TRBV6-5 to TRBJ2-1; 8 positions agree with TRBD2. This CDR3 region has 14 residues. Germline V gene lookup returns CDR1 MNHEY and CDR2 SVGAGI. With 6 bases clipped from V and 5 bases from J, the junction kept 6 bases outside the gene matches. The CDR3 DNA reads TGTGCCAGCAGGGAGCGGGGGACCCACAATGAGCAGTTCTTC. Translated, it gives CASRERGTHNEQFF.

J is TRBJ1-4 and V is TRBV2; TRBD1 matches at 7 bases. V lost 4 bases, J lost 6 bases, and 8 bases stayed unmatched. The CDR3 loop spans 15 amino acids. Germline assignment: CDR1 SNHLY and CDR2 FYNNEI. CDR3 sequence: CASSGGEGAYEKLFF. Written as DNA, the CDR3 is TGTGCCAGCAGTGGTGGCGAGGGGGCTTATGAAAAACTGTTTTTT.

In this sample, this clone turned up once. This sequence joins TRBV6-1 and TRBJ1-3; 7 bases are shared with TRBD1. The CDR3 has 14 residues. V lost 11 bases, J lost 0 bases, and 7 bases stayed unmatched. Germline assignment: CDR1 MNHNS and CDR2 SASEGT. For the CDR3, the DNA is TGTGCCGGCCGAACAGGGGTCTCTGGAAACACCATATATTTT. Protein sequence: CAGRTGVSGNTIYF.

V and J are TRBV30 and TRBJ2-3, with 7 nucleotides matching TRBD2. The CDR3 totals 19 residues. Looked up from germline, CDR1 is GTSNPN and CDR2 is SVGIG (reference sequence). With 4 bases clipped from V and 4 bases from J, the junction kept 23 bases outside the gene matches. The DNA of the CDR3 is TGTGCCTGGAACCGGCTGGGCTTAGAGAGCGGGGTGTGGGCAGATACGCAGTATTTT. It is translated as CAWNRLGLESGVWADTQYF.

The chain carries TRBV5-6 and TRBJ2-7, with a weak D call TRBD2 (6 bases). CDR3 length: 14 amino acids. Germline assignment: CDR1 SGHDT and CDR2 YYEEEE. The germline V and J ends were trimmed by 4 bases and 6 bases, with 17 bases remaining between them. The CDR3 DNA sequence: TGTGCCAGCAGCATTCCCTCGGCCGGGAGCGAGCAGTACTTC. Its translation is CASSIPSAGSEQYF.

The rearrangement uses TRBV6-6 and TRBJ2-5; TRBD2 matches 10 bases. The CDR3 is 14 amino acids. The J segment lost 2 bases and the V segment lost 7 bases, leaving 4 bases of the junction unmatched. Looked up from germline, CDR1 is MNHNY and CDR2 is SVGAGI (reference sequence). The CDR3 loop is CASKTAGGQETQYF. The CDR3 DNA reads TGTGCCAGCAAAACAGCGGGGGGGCAAGAGACCCAGTACTTC.

The chain has TRBV5-1 and TRBJ2-1; TRBD1 matches at 9 bases. V trimming: 9 bases; J trimming: 8 bases; junction bases outside the gene matches: 9. Germline V lookup: CDR1 SGHRS, CDR2 YFSETQ. The CDR3 consists of 13 residues. The CDR3 sequence: CATSGQGSHEQFF. In nucleotides, the CDR3 is TGCGCCACCTCTGGACAGGGGAGTCATGAGCAGTTCTTC. Full variable domain (remainder filled in from reference TRBV5-1 and TRBJ2-1): KAGVTQTPRYLIKTRGQQVTLSCSPISGHRSVSWYQQTPGQGLQFLFEYFSETQRNKGNFPGRFSGRQFSNSRSEMNVSTLELGDSALYLCATSGQGSHEQFFGPGTRLTVL.

The J gene is TRBJ1-4, the V gene TRBV6-5; 7 bases agree with TRBD1. The CDR3 spans 14 residues. Trimming at V came to 6 bases and at J to 2 bases, leaving 3 bases not matched to a gene. Germline values: CDR1 MNHEY, CDR2 SVGAGI. DNA of the CDR3: TGTGCCAGCAGGCAACAGGGGACTAATGAAAAACTGTTTTTT. The encoded protein is CASRQQGTNEKLFF.

This chain joins TRBV6-1 and TRBJ2-5; no firm D call. The better agreement between TRBJ2-7 and the DNA end casts doubt on the J call. The germline CDR1 and CDR2 sequences are MNHNS and SASEGT. The CDR3 has 12 residues. Written as DNA, the CDR3 is TGTGCCAGCAGTCACGTGGGCTACGAGCAGTACTTC. Translating gives CASSHVGYEQYF.